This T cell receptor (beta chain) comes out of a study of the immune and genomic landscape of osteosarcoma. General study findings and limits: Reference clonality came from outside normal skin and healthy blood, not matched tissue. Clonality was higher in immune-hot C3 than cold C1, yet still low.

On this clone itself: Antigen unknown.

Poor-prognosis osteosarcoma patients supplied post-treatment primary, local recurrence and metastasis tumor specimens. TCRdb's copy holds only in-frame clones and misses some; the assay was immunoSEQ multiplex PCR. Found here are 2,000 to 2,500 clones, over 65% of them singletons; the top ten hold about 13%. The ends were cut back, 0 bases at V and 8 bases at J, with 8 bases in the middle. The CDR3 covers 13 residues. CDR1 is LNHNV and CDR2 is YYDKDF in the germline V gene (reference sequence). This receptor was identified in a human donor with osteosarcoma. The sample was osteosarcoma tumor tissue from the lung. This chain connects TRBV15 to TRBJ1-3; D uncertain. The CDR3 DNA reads TGTGCCACCAGCAGAGATATGAGCGACACCATATATTTT. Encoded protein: CATSRDMSDTIYF.